This TCR beta chain was identified in a study of identical twins. TCRdb re-analysed the 5' RACE reads in MiXCR, keeping a single row per CDR3 protein. This sample has roughly 1.6 million distinct CDR3 sequences, with around a third found just once. The V gene end was trimmed by 3 bases and the J gene end by 4 bases; junction bases not matched to a gene: 7. The CDR3 length is 16 residues. CDR1 and CDR2 from the germline V gene are SEHNR and FQNEAQ (reference sequence). This clonotype was found a few times. Sequencing was done on a sample of cord blood. The chain employs TRBV7-9 and TRBJ2-7; the match to TRBD2 covers 12 bases. This clonotype was obtained from a newborn girl in good health. In DNA, the CDR3 is TGTGCCAGCAGCTTGGCCCCGGGACTAGCGGGTTACGAGCAGTACTTC. Amino acid sequence: CASSLAPGLAGYEQYF.